This T cell receptor beta chain was sequenced in a study of T cell responses to AZD1222 COVID-19 vaccine. A note on this clone: Antigen specificity is unknown.

The study, taken as a whole, reports: Unmutated variant regions reportedly attract nearly half of all spike-specific TCRs. Only after the peak T cell response were repertoires sampled.

Sequencing was performed with immunoSEQ multiplex PCR; in TCRdb, only in-frame clones are kept and a portion is missing. The sample consists of about 150,000 clones, 85% of them appearing once. V was clipped by 2 bases and J by 6 bases, with 14 bases between them. Germline V gene lookup returns CDR1 SGHAT and CDR2 FQNNGV. This CDR3 comprises 14 residues. The receptor was derived from an adult who received the MenACWY meningococcal vaccine as a control. The genes are TRBV11-2 and TRBJ2-7, with D perhaps matching TRBD1 (5 bases). Specimen: peripheral blood, collected 28 days after the second dose of the MenACWY control vaccine. The CDR3 sequence: CASSLYLGAGEQYF. The CDR3 DNA reads as TGTGCCAGCAGCTTATATCTAGGGGCTGGCGAGCAGTACTTC.